Detailed here is one T cell receptor beta chain. What it recognizes is unknown. Among the donors, all were healthy bone marrow donors. Germline CDR1 and CDR2: MNHEY and SVGAGI. The V end lost 2 bases, the J end lost 3 bases, and 15 bases lay between the germline ends. The CDR3 sequence is 16 residues long. These data are taken from a study of cytomegalovirus exposure and HLA in healthy donors. A multiplex PCR was run with 60 Vbeta primers and 13 Jbeta primers. The table came from immunoSEQ multiplex PCR; TCRdb's copy has only in-frame clones and leaves some out. The data show fewer than 200,000 clones, 68% seen once. General observations from the study: A later analysis appeared to link common viral pathogens to several of the most significant clusters. Likely technical artifact: a cluster of highly shared sequence variants. Analysis was carried out at a later point, and it linked a missense DCLRE1C variant to TCR beta V- and J-gene trimming.

Sequencing was done on a sample of PBMCs. This sequence was found in a woman aged 18-35 years in good health and CMV-seropositive. This sequence joins TRBV6-5 and TRBJ2-3; possible D gene TRBD2, 5 bases. CDR3 bases: TGTGCCAGCAGTTACGATCGGGGAAGGGCAACAGATACGCAGTATTTT. It yields the protein CASSYDRGRATDTQYF.